This T cell receptor (beta chain) was retrieved from a study of cytomegalovirus exposure and HLA in healthy donors. Study-wide background: About 85 million unique TCR sequences came from HLA-typed donors in an early release.

Broader study findings: For TCR beta chains, V- and J-gene trimming was later linked to a missense DCLRE1C variant. There were several of the most significant clusters that appeared linked to common viral pathogens in a later analysis. Reports indicated that the classifier achieved high specificity and sensitivity in diagnosing cytomegalovirus status.

To note about this clone: Its antigen is still unknown.

From germline, CDR1 is MDHEN and CDR2 SYDVKM. The CDR3 has 14 amino acids. V was clipped by 6 bases and J by 4 bases; unmatched bases: 5. The PCR employed 60 Vbeta primers together with 13 Jbeta primers. Sequencing used immunoSEQ multiplex PCR; TCRdb keeps in-frame clones, though not all of them. The sample holds about 140,000 clones; 78% are singletons and the top ten take around 2.9%. The chain recombines TRBV28 with TRBJ1-1; 10 nucleotides match TRBD1. This clonotype originated in a female donor in good health and CMV-seronegative. The sample comprised PBMCs. CDR3 DNA sequence: TGTGCCAGCAGACGACAGGGGGCGACCACTGAAGCTTTCTTT. Translation: CASRRQGATTEAFF.